These T cell receptor beta chains were read from a single sample in a study of cytomegalovirus exposure and HLA in healthy donors. Repertoires were generated with immunoSEQ multiplex PCR, while TCRdb's copy carries only in-frame clones and drops some. This repertoire shows 100,000 to 150,000 clones, around 78% found once; its top ten account for roughly 1.9%. Sequencing input: PBMCs. These TCRs come from a woman between 45 and 60 years old in good health and CMV-seronegative. Both conserved end residues are part of each CDR3. The order of the fields is J gene, D gene, clone size, V gene, CDR3 protein, CDR3 DNA. A D gene is named only where the DNA matches it firmly. Not all rows give a size; the values are once, few, many and, for expanded clones, a class.

j_call: TRBJ1-1; d_call: -; clone_size: -; v_call: TRBV27; cdr3_aa: CATRWSGSNTEAFF; cdr3_nt: TGTGCCACCAGATGGTCAGGGTCGAACACTGAAGCTTTCTTT
j_call: TRBJ1-2; d_call: TRBD1; clone_size: -; v_call: TRBV18; cdr3_aa: CASSPIGTGTGGVLYGYTF; cdr3_nt: TGTGCCAGCTCACCAATTGGCACCGGGACAGGGGGCGTATTATATGGCTACACCTTC
j_call: TRBJ2-7; d_call: TRBD1; clone_size: -; v_call: TRBV25-1; cdr3_aa: CASRETGRNYEQYF; cdr3_nt: TGTGCCAGCAGAGAGACAGGGAGAAACTACGAGCAGTACTTC
j_call: TRBJ2-1; d_call: TRBD2; clone_size: -; v_call: TRBV7-3; cdr3_aa: CASTPGGNEQFF; cdr3_nt: TGTGCCAGCACCCCCGGGGGGAATGAGCAGTTCTTC
j_call: TRBJ2-1; d_call: TRBD2; clone_size: -; v_call: TRBV7-2; cdr3_aa: CASSSPGLAVGEQFF; cdr3_nt: TGTGCCAGCAGCTCGCCAGGACTAGCGGTGGGTGAGCAGTTCTTC
j_call: TRBJ2-7; d_call: TRBD1; clone_size: -; v_call: TRBV11-1; cdr3_aa: CASSLVTQDRAHEQYF; cdr3_nt: TGTGCCAGCAGCTTAGTTACCCAGGACAGGGCCCACGAGCAGTACTTC
j_call: TRBJ2-7; d_call: TRBD1; clone_size: -; v_call: TRBV6-5; cdr3_aa: CASKRGTGDTYEQYF; cdr3_nt: TGTGCCAGCAAACGCGGGACAGGCGATACCTACGAGCAGTACTTC
j_call: TRBJ2-1; d_call: TRBD2; clone_size: few; v_call: TRBV30; cdr3_aa: CAWSLGTSDYNEQFF; cdr3_nt: TGTGCCTGGAGTTTAGGGACTAGCGACTACAATGAGCAGTTCTTC
j_call: TRBJ2-3; d_call: -; clone_size: -; v_call: TRBV4-2; cdr3_aa: CASSQADTQYF; cdr3_nt: TGTGCCAGCAGCCAAGCTGATACGCAGTATTTT
j_call: TRBJ1-1; d_call: -; clone_size: -; v_call: TRBV7-9; cdr3_aa: CASSLDRFDTEAFF; cdr3_nt: TGTGCCAGCAGCTTAGACAGGTTTGACACTGAAGCTTTCTTT
j_call: TRBJ1-1; d_call: -; clone_size: few; v_call: TRBV7-2; cdr3_aa: CASSLITGSGTEAFF; cdr3_nt: TGTGCCAGCAGCTTAATTACAGGGTCGGGCACTGAAGCTTTCTTT
j_call: TRBJ1-1; d_call: -; clone_size: -; v_call: TRBV30; cdr3_aa: CAWSVRWGGSTEAFF; cdr3_nt: TGTGCCTGGAGTGTGAGATGGGGAGGTTCCACTGAAGCTTTCTTT
j_call: TRBJ1-2; d_call: TRBD1; clone_size: once; v_call: TRBV27; cdr3_aa: CASKAGGGYTF; cdr3_nt: TGTGCCAGCAAGGCAGGGGGAGGCTACACCTTC
j_call: TRBJ2-1; d_call: TRBD2; clone_size: -; v_call: TRBV15; cdr3_aa: CATSRAGTSVYEQFF; cdr3_nt: TGTGCCACCAGCCGAGCCGGGACTAGCGTATATGAGCAGTTCTTC
j_call: TRBJ2-1; d_call: TRBD2; clone_size: -; v_call: TRBV13; cdr3_aa: CASSLDRAASGRLNEQFF; cdr3_nt: TGTGCCAGCAGCTTAGATAGGGCGGCTAGCGGGAGGCTTAATGAGCAGTTCTTC
j_call: TRBJ1-1; d_call: TRBD1; clone_size: -; v_call: TRBV5-1; cdr3_aa: CASSLGLGTAMAFF; cdr3_nt: TGCGCCAGCAGCTTGGGTCTCGGGACAGCGATGGCTTTCTTT
j_call: TRBJ1-2; d_call: -; clone_size: once; v_call: TRBV27; cdr3_aa: CASGGKSYGYTF; cdr3_nt: TGTGCCAGCGGGGGGAAGTCTTATGGCTACACCTTC
j_call: TRBJ1-5; d_call: -; clone_size: -; v_call: TRBV6-5; cdr3_aa: CARSYSGRDNQPQHF; cdr3_nt: TGTGCCAGAAGTTACTCGGGGCGTGACAATCAGCCCCAGCATTTT
j_call: TRBJ1-2; d_call: -; clone_size: -; v_call: TRBV5-4; cdr3_aa: CASSAGSTNYGYTF; cdr3_nt: TGTGCCAGCAGCGCAGGCTCGACTAACTATGGCTACACCTTC
j_call: TRBJ1-2; d_call: TRBD1; clone_size: few; v_call: TRBV7-9; cdr3_aa: CASRSGQGMGGYTF; cdr3_nt: TGTGCCAGCAGATCGGGACAGGGTATGGGCGGCTACACCTTC
j_call: TRBJ2-7; d_call: TRBD1; clone_size: -; v_call: TRBV5-1; cdr3_aa: CASSSDRGRIPEQYF; cdr3_nt: TGCGCCAGCAGCTCGGACAGGGGGCGAATCCCCGAGCAGTACTTC
j_call: TRBJ1-5; d_call: TRBD1; clone_size: -; v_call: TRBV9; cdr3_aa: CASSPQDRDDQPQHF; cdr3_nt: TGTGCCAGCAGCCCCCAGGACAGGGACGATCAGCCCCAGCATTTT
j_call: TRBJ2-3; d_call: TRBD2; clone_size: -; v_call: TRBV28; cdr3_aa: CASVPPGLAGVGSTDTQYF; cdr3_nt: TGTGCCAGCGTTCCGCCGGGACTAGCGGGAGTCGGGTCCACAGATACGCAGTATTTT
j_call: TRBJ2-3; d_call: TRBD2; clone_size: -; v_call: TRBV28; cdr3_aa: CASRRGLAGVFDTQYF; cdr3_nt: TGTGCCAGCAGGCGGGGACTAGCGGGAGTCTTTGATACGCAGTATTTT
j_call: TRBJ2-1; d_call: -; clone_size: -; v_call: TRBV12-5; cdr3_aa: CASGLDSNEQFF; cdr3_nt: TGTGCTAGTGGTTTGGATTCGAATGAGCAGTTCTTC
j_call: TRBJ2-3; d_call: TRBD2; clone_size: -; v_call: TRBV28; cdr3_aa: CASSLGLAGTQYF; cdr3_nt: TGTGCCAGCAGCCTCGGACTAGCGGGGACGCAGTATTTT
j_call: TRBJ1-5; d_call: TRBD1; clone_size: -; v_call: TRBV7-9; cdr3_aa: CASSLTSGGSNQPQNF; cdr3_nt: TGTGCCAGCAGCTTAACGTCAGGGGGAAGCAATCAGCCCCAGAATTTT
j_call: TRBJ2-3; d_call: TRBD1; clone_size: once; v_call: TRBV10-3; cdr3_aa: CAISEPGGQGKDTQYF; cdr3_nt: TGTGCCATCAGTGAGCCTGGGGGACAGGGGAAAGATACGCAGTATTTT
j_call: TRBJ1-5; d_call: -; clone_size: -; v_call: TRBV29-1; cdr3_aa: CSVNWGGAGNQPQHF; cdr3_nt: TGCAGCGTTAACTGGGGGGGGGCCGGTAATCAGCCCCAGCATTTT
j_call: TRBJ1-2; d_call: TRBD1; clone_size: -; v_call: TRBV15; cdr3_aa: CATSRDPDRGVSYGYTF; cdr3_nt: TGTGCCACCAGCAGAGATCCGGACAGGGGAGTTAGCTATGGCTACACCTTC
j_call: TRBJ2-7; d_call: TRBD1; clone_size: -; v_call: TRBV4-1; cdr3_aa: CASSQGTGGGEQYF; cdr3_nt: TGCGCCAGCAGCCAGGGGACAGGGGGTGGCGAGCAGTACTTC
j_call: TRBJ1-5; d_call: TRBD1; clone_size: -; v_call: TRBV15; cdr3_aa: CATSRPDRSSLPQHF; cdr3_nt: TGTGCCACCAGCAGACCGGACAGGTCCTCGTTGCCCCAGCATTTT
j_call: TRBJ1-3; d_call: -; clone_size: -; v_call: TRBV30; cdr3_aa: CAWSVSRGPGNTIYF; cdr3_nt: TGTGCCTGGAGTGTATCCAGGGGCCCGGGAAACACCATATATTTT
j_call: TRBJ2-1; d_call: TRBD1; clone_size: -; v_call: TRBV4-3; cdr3_aa: CASSQTDRDNEQFF; cdr3_nt: TGCGCCAGCAGCCAAACGGACAGGGACAATGAGCAGTTCTTC
j_call: TRBJ1-3; d_call: -; clone_size: -; v_call: TRBV5-6; cdr3_aa: CASSHGRGSGNTIYF; cdr3_nt: TGTGCCAGCAGCCACGGACGGGGCTCTGGAAACACCATATATTTT
j_call: TRBJ2-1; d_call: TRBD2; clone_size: -; v_call: TRBV9; cdr3_aa: CASSVRLGLAPDNEQFF; cdr3_nt: TGTGCCAGCAGCGTTCGTCTGGGACTAGCGCCCGACAATGAGCAGTTCTTC
j_call: TRBJ1-5; d_call: TRBD1; clone_size: once; v_call: TRBV6-5; cdr3_aa: CASSYDWTGSNQPQHF; cdr3_nt: TGTGCCAGCAGTTACGATTGGACAGGGAGCAATCAGCCCCAGCATTTT
j_call: TRBJ2-1; d_call: TRBD2; clone_size: -; v_call: TRBV7-2; cdr3_aa: CASSALAGGLQGEQFF; cdr3_nt: TGTGCCAGCAGCGCACTAGCGGGAGGGCTGCAAGGGGAGCAGTTCTTC